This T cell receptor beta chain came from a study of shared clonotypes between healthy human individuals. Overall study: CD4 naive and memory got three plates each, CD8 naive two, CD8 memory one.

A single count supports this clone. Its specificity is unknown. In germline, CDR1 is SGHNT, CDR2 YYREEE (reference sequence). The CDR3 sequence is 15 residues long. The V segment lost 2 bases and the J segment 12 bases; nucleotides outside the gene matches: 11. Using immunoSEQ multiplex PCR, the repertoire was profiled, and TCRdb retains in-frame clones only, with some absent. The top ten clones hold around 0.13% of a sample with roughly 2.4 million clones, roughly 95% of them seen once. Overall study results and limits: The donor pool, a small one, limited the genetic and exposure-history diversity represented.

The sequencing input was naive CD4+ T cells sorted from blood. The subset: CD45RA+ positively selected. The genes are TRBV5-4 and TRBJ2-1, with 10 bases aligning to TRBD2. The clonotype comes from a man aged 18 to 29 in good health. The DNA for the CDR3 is TGTGCCAGCAGCTTTGGTCTAGCGGGAGCCCGAGGGCAGTTCTTC. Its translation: CASSFGLAGARGQFF.